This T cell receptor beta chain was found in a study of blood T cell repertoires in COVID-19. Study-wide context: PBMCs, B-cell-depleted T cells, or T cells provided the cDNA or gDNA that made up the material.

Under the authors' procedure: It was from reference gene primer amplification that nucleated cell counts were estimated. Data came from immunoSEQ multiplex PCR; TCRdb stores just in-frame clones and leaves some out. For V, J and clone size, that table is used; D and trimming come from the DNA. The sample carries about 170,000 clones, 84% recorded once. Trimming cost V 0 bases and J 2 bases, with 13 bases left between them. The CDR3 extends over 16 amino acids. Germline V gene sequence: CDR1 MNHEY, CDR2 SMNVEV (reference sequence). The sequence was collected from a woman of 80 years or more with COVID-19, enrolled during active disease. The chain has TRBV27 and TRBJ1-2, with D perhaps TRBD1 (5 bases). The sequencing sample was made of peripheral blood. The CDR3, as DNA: TGTGCCAGCAGTTTATCGATCGGGTCAGGGAACTATGGCTACACCTTC. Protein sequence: CASSLSIGSGNYGYTF.